These 14 T cell receptor beta chains were sequenced from one sample in a study of blood T cells in healthy people across ages. Alongside a J-beta primer mix, a sample-barcoded 5' primer served in a second PCR lasting roughly 6 to 11 cycles. TCRdb redid the calling of the 5' RACE reads with MiXCR, one entry per CDR3 protein. Of approximately 1,700,000 distinct CDR3 sequences listed, approximately 39% were seen once; the top ten hold more than 20%. Sequencing was done on a sample of blood. The receptor set was obtained from a human donor in good health.

This clonotype was detected only a few times. This sequence joins TRBV28 and TRBJ2-1; 12 nucleotides agree with TRBD2. With 7 bases clipped from V and 3 bases from J, the junction kept 13 bases outside the gene matches. CDR1 is MDHEN and CDR2 is SYDVKM in the germline V gene. This CDR3 is built from 18 residues. The CDR3 loop is CASTTSGGNSRDYNEQFF. DNA of the CDR3: TGTGCCAGCACAACTAGCGGGGGGAACTCCCGTGACTACAATGAGCAGTTCTTC.

The rearrangement links TRBV11-3 to TRBJ1-3; 9 nucleotides align to TRBD1. Germline trimming cut 5 bases from V and 0 bases from J; bases unmatched to any gene: 5. The germline CDR1 and CDR2 sequences are SGHNT and YENEEA. The CDR3 sequence is 16 residues long. CDR3 protein: CASSVDRGSSGNTIYF. The CDR3 nucleotides read TGTGCCAGCAGCGTCGACAGGGGGTCCTCTGGAAACACCATATATTTT.

As concerns this clonotype: A much bigger clone sits one base away, suggesting this may be a read error. The chain employs TRBV5-1 and TRBJ2-4; either TRBD1 or TRBD2 may fit D (5 bases each). Germline V CDR1 and CDR2: SGHRS, YFSETQ. The CDR3 length is 12 residues. V lost 6 bases and J 8 bases, leaving 12 bases between the germline ends. CDR3 region: CASNWDGDIQYF. CDR3 bases: TGCGCCAGCAACTGGGACGGGGACATTCAGTACTTC.

V is TRBV20-1 and J is TRBJ2-4, with D unclear. The J call is doubtful: the DNA matches TRBJ2-7 better. Germline V lookup: CDR1 DFQATT, CDR2 SNEGSKA (reference sequence). The CDR3 is 13 residues long. CDR3 residues: CSARDWTTYEQYF. CDR3 DNA sequence: TGCAGTGCTAGAGATTGGACGACCTACGAGCAGTACTTC.

The V gene is TRBV28, the J gene TRBJ1-4; D is undetermined. The CDR3 has 13 amino acids. Germline loops: CDR1 MDHEN, CDR2 SYDVKM. The V gene lost 5 bases and the J gene lost 8 bases, with 12 bases spanning the gap. The CDR3 region is CASSLYNSEKLFF. The DNA of the CDR3 is TGTGCCAGCAGTCTGTATAATTCGGAAAAACTGTTTTTT. Variable domain in full (rest from reference TRBV28 and TRBJ1-4): DVKVTQSSRYLVKRTGEKVFLECVQDMDHENMFWYRQDPGLGLRLIYFSYDVKMKEKGDIPEGYSVSREKKERFSLILESASTNQTSMYLCASSLYNSEKLFFGSGTQLSVL.

The V and J genes are TRBV16 and TRBJ1-2; 7 bases fit TRBD1. The CDR3 loop spans 13 amino acids. The germline gives CDR1 KGHSY, CDR2 FQNENV. V lost 4 bases, J lost 10 bases, and 9 bases stayed unmatched. As DNA, the CDR3 is TGTGCCAGCAGCCGAGAAGGGGGCGGGATCTACACCTTC. Protein product: CASSREGGGIYTF.

The V and J genes are TRBV29-1 and TRBJ1-1; no firm D call. CDR1 SQVTM and CDR2 ANQGSEA come from the germline V gene. V was cut by 5 bases and J by 4 bases, with 8 bases left in between. The CDR3 runs to 11 residues. The CDR3, as DNA: TGCAGCGTTCTCCCGTTCACTGAAGCTTTCTTT. Translating it yields CSVLPFTEAFF.

The gene calls are TRBV28 and TRBJ2-4, with a weak D call TRBD2 (5 bases). The V end lost 3 bases, the J end lost 3 bases, and 12 bases lay between the germline ends. Per the germline V gene, CDR1 is MDHEN and CDR2 is SYDVKM. The CDR3 covers 15 residues. Here the CDR3 reads CASSFSGRGKNIQYF. Written as DNA, the CDR3 is TGTGCCAGCAGTTTTAGTGGGAGAGGCAAAAACATTCAGTACTTC. Together with reference TRBV28 and TRBJ2-4, the CDR3 gives the full variable domain: DVKVTQSSRYLVKRTGEKVFLECVQDMDHENMFWYRQDPGLGLRLIYFSYDVKMKEKGDIPEGYSVSREKKERFSLILESASTNQTSMYLCASSFSGRGKNIQYFGAGTRLSVL.

This clonotype was observed a few times. The genes are TRBV4-1 and TRBJ1-4, with D tentatively TRBD1 (5 bases). Germline V gene sequence: CDR1 MGHRA, CDR2 YSYEKL. This CDR3 contains 14 residues. V lost 3 bases to trimming and J lost 5 bases, with 10 bases between them. CDR3 nucleotides: TGCGCCAGCAGCCACAAAGACAGCAATGAAAAACTGTTTTTT. It encodes CASSHKDSNEKLFF.

This clonotype was recorded a few times. The rearrangement joins TRBV12-5 to TRBJ2-1; D could derive from TRBD1 or TRBD2 (5 bases each). This CDR3 is 13 amino acids long. Trimming stripped 4 bases from V and 12 bases from J, with 16 bases between. Germline V gene lookup returns CDR1 LGHNT and CDR2 FRNRAP. In DNA, the CDR3 is TGTGCTAGTGGTTCTAACTCGGGACGGGGGCAGTTCTTC. Its protein product is CASGSNSGRGQFF.

The chain links TRBV6-5 to TRBJ1-1, with 8 bases that match TRBD1. There are 16 residues in the CDR3. J was trimmed by 0 bases and V by 5 bases; bases with no gene match: 8. Looked up from germline, CDR1 is MNHEY and CDR2 is SVGAGI. CDR3 loop: CASSPTGGTMNTEAFF. The CDR3 DNA is TGTGCCAGCAGTCCCACAGGGGGAACTATGAACACTGAAGCTTTCTTT.

This chain's CDR3 is CASSAGQGAPEGYTF. The CDR3 DNA follows: TGTGCCAGCAGCGCGGGACAGGGGGCCCCTGAAGGCTACACCTTC. The V call is TRBV7-9, the J call TRBJ1-2, with 12 bases fitting TRBD1. There are 15 residues in the CDR3. V shed 5 bases, J shed 8 bases, and the junction held 9 bases outside the gene matches. The germline V gene encodes CDR1 SEHNR and CDR2 FQNEAQ (reference sequence).

This clonotype was recorded a few times. V gene TRBV20-1 combines with J gene TRBJ1-5; D not resolved. This CDR3 is 15 amino acids long. Germline CDR1 and CDR2: DFQATT and SNEGSKA (reference sequence). With 0 bases removed from V and 4 bases from J, the gap between germline ends came to 13 bases. The CDR3 DNA is TGCAGTGCTAGAGATAGGCCCCGGGCGAATCAGCCCCAGCATTTT. Translated, it gives CSARDRPRANQPQHF.

This clonotype was seen a single time. The V call is TRBV6-5, the J call TRBJ1-2, with a possible D match to TRBD1 (6 bases). Trimming removed 1 base at V and 7 bases at J, with 16 bases between. This CDR3 region has 15 residues. Germline CDR1 and CDR2: MNHEY and SVGAGI. CDR3: CASSYYGGSDCGYTF. The CDR3 nucleotides are TGTGCCAGCAGTTACTACGGGGGCTCGGACTGTGGCTACACCTTC.